The entry that follows covers one TCR beta chain sequence. The target antigen is unknown. The sample belongs to a study of cytotoxic CD8 clonotypes in ibrutinib-treated CLL. Study summary: Partial response occurred in approximately 24 patients and complete response in 2; at median approximately 68 months, roughly 14 remained remitted and some 12 progressed. Study-wide results and caveats: Baseline-level clonality went beyond age-matched healthy donors and moved in step with circulating CD8+ T-cell counts.

Some clones are missing from TCRdb's copy, which holds only in-frame ones; the method was immunoSEQ multiplex PCR. The sample yields fewer than 300,000 clones, 70% to 80% seen once. PBMCs were cryopreserved, and roughly 2 micrograms of genomic DNA from them went into TCR beta libraries. The source is a human donor with chronic lymphocytic leukemia. The specimen comprised PBMCs, sampled at disease progression, from a patient treated with ibrutinib.

In DNA, the CDR3 is TGTGCCAGCAGCTTAAGGGGCTCCCAAGAGACCCAGTACTTC. Amino acid sequence: CASSLRGSQETQYF. This chain connects TRBV7-3 to TRBJ2-5; D perhaps matches TRBD1 (5 bases). The V and J ends lost 1 base and 1 base respectively, with 7 bases between them. CDR1 is SGHTA and CDR2 is FQGTGA in the germline V gene. The CDR3 covers 14 residues.